This section outlines one TCR beta chain sequence together with its context. TCRdb's copy holds only in-frame clones and misses some; the assay was immunoSEQ multiplex PCR. This sample has around 160,000 clones; about nine tenths occur once, and the top ten carry about 2.3%. These data are taken from a study of blood T cell repertoires in COVID-19. Study information: Specimens from acute and convalescent COVID-19 originated in the United States, Italy and Spain. From T cells, B-cell-depleted T cells, or PBMCs came the material, which was cDNA or gDNA.

V gave up 7 bases and J gave up 5 bases, with 17 bases separating them. Germline values: CDR1 GTSNPN, CDR2 SVGIG (reference sequence). The CDR3 is made up of 13 amino acids. The chain recombines TRBV30 with TRBJ1-1; TRBD1 is a possible D gene (5 bases). Sequencing was carried out using peripheral blood. The TCR sequence derives from a human donor in a cohort sampled during active COVID-19. The CDR3 loop is CASQWGVRTEAFF. The CDR3 nucleotides are TGTGCCTCCCAGTGGGGGGTACGGACTGAAGCTTTCTTT.